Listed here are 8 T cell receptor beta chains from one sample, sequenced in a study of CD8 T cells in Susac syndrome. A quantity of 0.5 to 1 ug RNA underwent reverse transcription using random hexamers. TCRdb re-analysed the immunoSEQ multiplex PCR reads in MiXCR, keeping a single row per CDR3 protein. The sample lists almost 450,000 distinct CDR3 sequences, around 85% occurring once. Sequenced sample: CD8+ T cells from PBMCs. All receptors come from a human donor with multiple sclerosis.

The CDR3 bases are TGCGCCAGCAGCCAAGTCGGCGCTTTAGGAAACACCATATATTTT. Encoded protein: CASSQVGALGNTIYF. V gene TRBV4-1 combines with J gene TRBJ1-3; D gene uncertain. Trimming cost V 1 base and J 4 bases, with 11 bases left between them. Germline loops: CDR1 MGHRA, CDR2 YSYEKL. This CDR3 has 15 residues.

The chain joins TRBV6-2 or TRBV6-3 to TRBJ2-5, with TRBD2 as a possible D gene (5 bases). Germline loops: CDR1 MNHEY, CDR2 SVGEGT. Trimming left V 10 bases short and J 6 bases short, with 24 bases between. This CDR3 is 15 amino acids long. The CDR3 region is CAILQKVEGSQTQYF. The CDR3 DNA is TGTGCCATCCTCCAGAAGGTAGAGGGATCACAGACCCAGTACTTC.

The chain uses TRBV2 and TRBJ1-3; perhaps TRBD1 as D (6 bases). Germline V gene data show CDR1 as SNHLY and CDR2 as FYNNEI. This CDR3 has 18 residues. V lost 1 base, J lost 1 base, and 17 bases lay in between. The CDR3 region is CASSEGGAGIGSGNTIYF. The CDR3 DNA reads TGTGCCAGCAGTGAAGGGGGGGCAGGGATCGGTTCTGGAAACACCATATATTTT.

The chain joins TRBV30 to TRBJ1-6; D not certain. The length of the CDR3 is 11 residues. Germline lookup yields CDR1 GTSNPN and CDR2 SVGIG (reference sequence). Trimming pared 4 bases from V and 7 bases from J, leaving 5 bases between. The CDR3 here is CAWNANSPLHF. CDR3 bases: TGTGCCTGGAACGCGAATTCACCCCTCCACTTT.

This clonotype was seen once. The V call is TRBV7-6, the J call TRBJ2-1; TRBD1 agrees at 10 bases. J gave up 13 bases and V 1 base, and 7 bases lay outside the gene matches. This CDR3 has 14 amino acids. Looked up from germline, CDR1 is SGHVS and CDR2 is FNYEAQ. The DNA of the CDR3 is TGTGCCAGCAGCTTAGTGGCGGGACAGGGGTTTCAGTTCTTC. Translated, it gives CASSLVAGQGFQFF.

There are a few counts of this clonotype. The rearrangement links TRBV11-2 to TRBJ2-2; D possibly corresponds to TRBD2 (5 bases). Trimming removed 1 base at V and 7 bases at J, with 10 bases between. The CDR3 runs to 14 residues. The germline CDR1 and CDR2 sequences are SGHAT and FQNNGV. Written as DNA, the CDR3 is TGTGCCAGCAGCTTAGTGGAGGCGGTCGGGGAGCTGTTTTTT. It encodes CASSLVEAVGELFF.

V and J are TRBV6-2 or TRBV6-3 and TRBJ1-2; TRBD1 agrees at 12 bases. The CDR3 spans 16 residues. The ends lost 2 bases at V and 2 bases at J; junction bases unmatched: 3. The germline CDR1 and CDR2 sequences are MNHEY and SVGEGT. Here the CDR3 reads CASSYGDRGRNYGYTF. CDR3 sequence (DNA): TGTGCCAGCAGTTACGGGGACAGGGGGCGCAACTATGGCTACACCTTC.

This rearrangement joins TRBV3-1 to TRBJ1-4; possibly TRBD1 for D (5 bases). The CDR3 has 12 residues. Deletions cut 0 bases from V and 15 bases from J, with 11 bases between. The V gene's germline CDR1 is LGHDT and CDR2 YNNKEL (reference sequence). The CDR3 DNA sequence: TGTGCCAGCAGCCAAGATGGGGCAAGATTGTTTTTT. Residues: CASSQDGARLFF.